These 31 T cell receptor beta chains originate from one sample sequenced in a study of CD8 T cells in Susac syndrome. Random hexamers were used to reverse transcribe an amount of about 0.5 to 1 ug RNA. TCRdb reprocessed the immunoSEQ multiplex PCR reads with MiXCR, giving one entry per CDR3 protein. The sample includes about 180,000 distinct CDR3 sequences, 80% to 95% of them seen just once. Input material: CD4+ T cells from PBMCs. These receptor sequences come from a human donor with multiple sclerosis.

The chain has TRBV6-2 or TRBV6-3 and TRBJ2-7; 9 bases align to TRBD1. This CDR3 comprises 13 residues. In germline, CDR1 is MNHEY, CDR2 SVGEGT. V was pared by 8 bases and J by 5 bases, with 7 bases of the junction left unmatched. DNA for the CDR3: TGTGCCAGCGGTTCGGGACAGGGTAACGAGCAGTACTTC. It is translated as CASGSGQGNEQYF.

J is TRBJ1-3 and V is TRBV25-1, with D maybe TRBD1 (6 bases). With 2 bases removed from V and 0 bases from J, the gap between germline ends came to 8 bases. From germline, CDR1 is MGHDK and CDR2 SYGVNS. This CDR3 spans 15 amino acids. Written as DNA, the CDR3 is TGTGCCAGCAGTGAACCAGGGGTCTCTGGAAACACCATATATTTT. Residues: CASSEPGVSGNTIYF.

V gene TRBV27 combines with J gene TRBJ1-5; 9 bases match TRBD1. Unmatched junction bases numbered 7, after V lost 2 bases and J lost 14 bases. CDR3 length equals 13 residues. Germline assignment: CDR1 MNHEY and CDR2 SMNVEV (reference sequence). The chain's CDR3 is CASSLDRGGAKHF. The CDR3, as DNA: TGTGCCAGCAGTTTAGACAGGGGGGGAGCAAAGCATTTT.

In DNA, the CDR3 is TGTGCCAGCGATGATGGGGGCTTGGAGACCCAGTACTTC. It translates to CASDDGGLETQYF. This chain connects TRBV6-1 to TRBJ2-5, with D possibly TRBD1 on 6 matching bases. This CDR3 contains 13 residues. Germline V gives CDR1 MNHNS, CDR2 SASEGT. V gave up 8 bases and J gave up 5 bases, with 15 bases separating them.

This clonotype has only one observation. The chain has TRBV3-1 and TRBJ2-1, with 11 positions matching TRBD2. The germline V gene encodes CDR1 LGHDT and CDR2 YNNKEL (reference sequence). CDR3 length: 15 residues. V lost 7 bases, J lost 6 bases, and 8 bases stayed unmatched. CDR3 loop: CASNQLAGGGNEQFF. The CDR3 coding sequence is TGTGCCAGCAACCAGCTAGCGGGGGGCGGCAATGAGCAGTTCTTC.

V usage is TRBV9 and J usage is TRBJ1-3; 11 bases line up with TRBD1. The CDR3 sequence is 16 residues long. Germline CDR1 reads SGDLS; CDR2 reads YYNGEE. The trim removed 4 bases at V and 3 bases at J, leaving 6 bases unmatched. The CDR3 region has the DNA TGTGCCAGCAGCCCGAGGACAGGGGGCGGTGGAAACACCATATATTTT. It translates to CASSPRTGGGGNTIYF.

The chain uses TRBV20-1 and TRBJ2-4; the D gene is possibly TRBD1 (6 bases). Germline CDR1 DFQATT, CDR2 SNEGSKA (reference sequence). The V end was cut by 5 bases, the J end by 9 bases, with 23 bases between. The CDR3 runs 15 residues. This chain's CDR3 is CSAPPVAGGRGIQYF. The CDR3 coding sequence is TGCAGTGCTCCACCCGTAGCTGGGGGCAGAGGCATTCAGTACTTC.

This chain links TRBV20-1 with TRBJ1-1, with a tentative D call TRBD1 (6 bases). Germline V gene lookup returns CDR1 DFQATT and CDR2 SNEGSKA (reference sequence). Trimming left V 3 bases short and J 1 base short, with 12 bases between. The CDR3 length is 14 residues. The CDR3 DNA reads TGCAGTGCTAGCCGGGGGGCGCGGAACACTGAAGCTTTCTTT. It codes for CSASRGARNTEAFF.

This sequence joins TRBV28 and TRBJ1-1, with 8 bases lining up with TRBD1. The germline gives CDR1 MDHEN, CDR2 SYDVKM. The CDR3 has 15 amino acids. V lost 0 bases and J lost 3; bases outside the gene matches: 3. The CDR3 is CASSLWTTGDTEAFF. The CDR3 DNA reads TGTGCCAGCAGTTTATGGACGACAGGGGACACTGAAGCTTTCTTT.

This chain joins TRBV20-1 and TRBJ2-7; D possibly corresponds to TRBD2 (5 bases). Germline assignment: CDR1 DFQATT and CDR2 SNEGSKA (reference sequence). V lost 7 bases, J lost 0 bases, and 16 bases lay in between. There are 14 residues in the CDR3. The DNA of the CDR3 is TGCAGTGTTCCCAGCCAGCGGTCCTCCTACGAGCAGTACTTC. Protein sequence: CSVPSQRSSYEQYF.

The chain recombines TRBV14 with TRBJ1-2; D remains ambiguous. Trimming took off 0 bases at V and 4 bases at J, with 6 bases between the two ends. Germline V gene lookup returns CDR1 SGHDN and CDR2 FVKESK. The CDR3 loop spans 13 amino acids. The CDR3 region is CASSQDRSYGYTF. CDR3 nucleotide sequence: TGTGCCAGCAGCCAAGACAGAAGCTATGGCTACACCTTC.

The rearrangement links TRBV19 to TRBJ2-7, with 8 bases that match TRBD1. Germline-derived CDR1 and CDR2 are LNHDA and SQIVND (reference sequence). The J segment lost 3 bases and the V segment lost 4 bases, leaving 5 bases of the junction unmatched. This CDR3 contains 14 residues. Here the CDR3 reads CASSTTGVGYEQYF. The CDR3 coding sequence is TGTGCCAGTAGTACGACAGGGGTCGGCTACGAGCAGTACTTC.

The chain has TRBV24-1 and TRBJ2-5; D is unresolved. This CDR3 comprises 15 residues. The V gene's germline CDR1 is KGHDR and CDR2 SFDVKD. Between the trimmed V and J ends, which lost 7 bases and 2 bases, there was a span of 16 bases. CDR3 bases: TGTGCCACCAGCGAGGTTAGGGCCCGACAAGAGACCCAGTACTTC. This translates into CATSEVRARQETQYF.

The table lists this clonotype with a count of one. The chain carries TRBV28 and TRBJ1-2, with a possible D match to TRBD1 (5 bases). V lost 6 bases and J lost 1, with 9 bases in between. The CDR3 is 13 residues long. The germline V gene has CDR1 MDHEN and CDR2 SYDVKM. The CDR3 sequence is CASSLTDNYGYTF. CDR3 nucleotide sequence: TGTGCCAGCAGCCTGACAGATAACTATGGCTACACCTTC.

V gene TRBV5-1 combines with J gene TRBJ2-1, with 8 bases fitting TRBD1. The CDR3 spans 15 residues. CDR1 is SGHRS, CDR2 YFSETQ, per germline. The J segment lost 9 bases and the V segment lost 4 bases, leaving 12 bases of the junction unmatched. The CDR3 here is CASSPRTGRSIEQFF. In DNA, the CDR3 is TGCGCCAGCAGCCCCCGGACAGGGCGTAGCATTGAGCAGTTCTTC.

The CDR3 coding sequence is TGTGCCAGCAGCCAAGAAACAGGGCTTAATTCACCCCTCCACTTT. Translating it yields CASSQETGLNSPLHF. This chain links TRBV3-1 with TRBJ1-6, with D perhaps TRBD1 (6 bases). CDR1 is LGHDT and CDR2 is YNNKEL in the germline V gene (reference sequence). V was trimmed by 0 bases and J by 6 bases, leaving 9 bases between them. The CDR3 has 15 residues.

The chain couples TRBV9 to TRBJ2-3; perhaps TRBD2 as D (6 bases). The CDR3 length is 15 residues. The V gene lost 3 bases and the J gene lost 2 bases, with 13 bases spanning the gap. From germline, CDR1 is SGDLS and CDR2 YYNGEE. Written as DNA, the CDR3 is TGTGCCAGCAGCGCCGCGGGGCGCCCCACAGATACGCAGTATTTT. This translates into CASSAAGRPTDTQYF. Complete variable domain (other parts from reference TRBV9 and TRBJ2-3): DSGVTQTPKHLITATGQRVTLRCSPRSGDLSVYWYQQSLDQGLQFLIQYYNGEERAKGNILERFSAQQFPDLHSELNLSSLELGDSALYFCASSAAGRPTDTQYFGPGTRLTVL.

CDR3 sequence reads: CSAGRPYTEAFF. The CDR3 region has the DNA TGCAGTGCGGGAAGGCCCTACACTGAAGCTTTCTTT. V is TRBV20-1 and J is TRBJ1-1; D unclear. In germline, CDR1 is DFQATT, CDR2 SNEGSKA (reference sequence). The CDR3 totals 12 residues. V was pared by 6 bases and J by 3 bases, with 11 bases between.

This clonotype was recorded once. The gene calls are TRBV12-3 or TRBV12-4 and TRBJ1-2; 10 bases agree with TRBD1. CDR3 length: 15 amino acids. The J segment lost 3 bases and the V segment lost 5 bases, leaving 6 bases of the junction unmatched. The CDR3 region is CASSLTGGIDYGYTF. CDR3 nucleotides: TGTGCCAGCAGTCTGACAGGGGGCATCGACTATGGCTACACCTTC.

The V and J genes are TRBV6-5 and TRBJ1-1, with D perhaps matching TRBD1 (5 bases). Trimming took 7 bases from V and 5 from J, leaving 20 bases between them. Germline V gives CDR1 MNHEY, CDR2 SVGAGI. The CDR3 is 15 residues long. The chain's CDR3 is CASNSGRQSQTEAFF. The CDR3 region has the DNA TGTGCCAGCAACTCGGGGCGGCAGAGTCAGACTGAAGCTTTCTTT.

Here the CDR3 DNA reads TGCGCCAGCAGCCGCCTAGCGAGCTCCTACAATGAGCAGTTCTTC. It is translated as CASSRLASSYNEQFF. The chain employs TRBV5-1 and TRBJ2-1, with TRBD2 as a possible D gene (6 bases). Germline V lookup: CDR1 SGHRS, CDR2 YFSETQ. Trimming cost V 4 bases and J 0 bases, with 11 bases left between them. The CDR3 loop spans 15 amino acids.

The J gene is TRBJ2-7, the V gene TRBV6-2 or TRBV6-3; perhaps TRBD1 as D (6 bases). Germline V gene data show CDR1 as MNHEY and CDR2 as SVGEGT. Trimming cost V 8 bases and J 7 bases, with 15 bases left between them. The CDR3 totals 12 residues. CDR3 sequence: CASRRGGGEQYF. Here the CDR3 DNA reads TGTGCCAGCCGGAGAGGGGGTGGAGAGCAGTACTTC.

V gene TRBV9 combines with J gene TRBJ2-7; D tentatively fits TRBD1 or TRBD2 (5 bases each). V lost 3 bases, J lost 3 bases, and 13 bases lay in between. Germline V gene data show CDR1 as SGDLS and CDR2 as YYNGEE. The CDR3 runs to 14 residues. The CDR3 is CASSEGPAGYEQYF. CDR3 in DNA: TGTGCCAGCAGCGAGGGACCCGCTGGCTACGAGCAGTACTTC.

The chain recombines TRBV28 with TRBJ2-7; D possibly uses TRBD1 or TRBD2 (5 bases each). Germline V gene data show CDR1 as MDHEN and CDR2 as SYDVKM. V lost 3 bases and J lost 2, with 11 bases in between. CDR3 length: 14 amino acids. The CDR3 protein is CASSLDGAAYEQYF. CDR3 in DNA: TGTGCCAGCAGTTTGGACGGGGCGGCCTACGAGCAGTACTTC.

V usage is TRBV5-4 and J usage is TRBJ2-2; 10 positions agree with TRBD2. Looked up from germline, CDR1 is SGHNT and CDR2 is YYREEE (reference sequence). This CDR3 has 15 amino acids. J was trimmed by 3 bases and V by 5 bases; bases with no gene match: 4. The CDR3, as DNA: TGTGCCAGCAGAAAAGCGGGGGGGTACACCGGGGAGCTGTTTTTT. Protein product: CASRKAGGYTGELFF.

The chain uses TRBV20-1 and TRBJ2-3; weak D call: TRBD2 (6 bases). This CDR3 comprises 15 residues. Germline loops: CDR1 DFQATT, CDR2 SNEGSKA (reference sequence). Between the trimmed V and J ends, which lost 6 bases and 3 bases, there was a span of 19 bases. For the CDR3, the DNA is TGCAGTGCCACCCCAGGTTGGGGGGATACAGATACGCAGTATTTT. Its translation is CSATPGWGDTDTQYF.

This chain joins TRBV7-9 and TRBJ1-2; 7 nucleotides line up with TRBD1. Germline V gene sequence: CDR1 SEHNR, CDR2 FQNEAQ (reference sequence). V shed 3 bases and J 4 bases; nucleotides not matched to a gene: 5. The CDR3 covers 14 residues. This chain's CDR3 is CASSFPRGGYGYTF. The CDR3 DNA follows: TGTGCCAGCAGCTTTCCCAGGGGGGGCTATGGCTACACCTTC.

The chain recombines TRBV6-2 or TRBV6-3 with TRBJ2-7; D uncertain. The CDR3 is made up of 13 amino acids. With 6 bases removed from V and 0 bases from J, the gap between germline ends came to 9 bases. Germline V lookup: CDR1 MNHEY, CDR2 SVGEGT. As DNA, the CDR3 is TGTGCCAGCAGGACTGCCAGCTCCTACGAGCAGTACTTC. This codes for CASRTASSYEQYF.

The rearrangement uses TRBV20-1 and TRBJ2-7, with TRBD1 matching over 8 bases. This CDR3 has 15 residues. Germline V CDR1 and CDR2: DFQATT, SNEGSKA (reference sequence). The V segment lost 3 bases and the J segment 3 bases; nucleotides outside the gene matches: 10. The CDR3 is CSASSPDRASYEQYF. DNA for the CDR3: TGCAGTGCTAGTTCACCGGACAGGGCTAGCTACGAGCAGTACTTC.

V gene TRBV12-3 or TRBV12-4 combines with J gene TRBJ2-5, with a weak D call TRBD2 (5 bases). This CDR3 contains 14 residues. The V end lost 0 bases, the J end lost 5 bases, and 10 bases lay between the germline ends. In nucleotides, the CDR3 is TGTGCCAGCAGTTTAGCGGGAGTTATGGAGACCCAGTACTTC. Protein product: CASSLAGVMETQYF.

The rearrangement joins TRBV30 to TRBJ2-3, with D maybe TRBD2 (5 bases). CDR1 is GTSNPN and CDR2 is SVGIG in the germline V gene (reference sequence). V was pared by 2 bases and J by 1 base, with 7 bases between. This CDR3 contains 13 residues. The CDR3 DNA reads as TGTGCCTGGAGTAGTAGCGGCACAGATACGCAGTATTTT. This codes for CAWSSSGTDTQYF.